This TCR beta chain was captured by sequencing in a study of blood T cell repertoires in COVID-19. Profiled with immunoSEQ multiplex PCR; TCRdb holds only in-frame clones, not every one. The data show 70,000 to 80,000 clones, with over 70% seen just once and about an eighth held by the top ten. The CDR3 covers 15 residues. Looked up from germline, CDR1 is SEHNR and CDR2 is FQNEAQ (reference sequence). V gave up 6 bases and J gave up 7 bases; unmatched junction bases: 11. The receptor was derived from a human donor in a cohort sampled during active COVID-19. Sample: peripheral blood. The gene calls are TRBV7-9 and TRBJ2-5, with 10 nucleotides matching TRBD1. In DNA, the CDR3 is TGTGCCAGCAGGTCTTCCGGGACAGGGGAGGGGACCCAGTACTTC. It yields the protein CASRSSGTGEGTQYF.